Reported below is one T cell receptor (beta chain). Its specificity is not known. The source of the sample is a study of cytomegalovirus exposure and HLA in healthy donors. PCR used 60 Vbeta primers and 13 Jbeta primers. Method: immunoSEQ multiplex PCR; TCRdb's copy keeps in-frame clones and lacks some. Listed are approximately 77,000 clones; around 4.4% falls within the top ten. Germline V lookup: CDR1 SGHRS, CDR2 YFSETQ. This CDR3 has 13 residues. Trimming pared 0 bases from V and 6 bases from J, leaving 10 bases between. General study points: TRBV6-2, TRBV6-3 and some other V segments were excluded as indistinguishable. In a later analysis, common viral pathogens appeared linked to several of the most significant clusters. In vitro, a few CMV-associated chains proved specific for CMV antigens.

Sequenced sample: PBMCs. The V call is TRBV5-1, the J call TRBJ2-7; D not certain. This receptor was obtained from a man in his thirties or forties in good health and CMV-seronegative. The DNA for the CDR3 is TGCGCCAGCAGCTTGGCCATGACTGGCGAGCAGTACTTC. Translation: CASSLAMTGEQYF.